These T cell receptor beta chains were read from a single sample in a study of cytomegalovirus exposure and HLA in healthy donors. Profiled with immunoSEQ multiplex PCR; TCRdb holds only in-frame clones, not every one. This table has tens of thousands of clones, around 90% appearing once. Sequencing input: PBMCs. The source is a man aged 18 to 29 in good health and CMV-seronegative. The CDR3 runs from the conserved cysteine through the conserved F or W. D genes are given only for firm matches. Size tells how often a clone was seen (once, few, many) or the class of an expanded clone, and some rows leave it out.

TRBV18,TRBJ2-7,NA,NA,TGTGCCAGCACCCCGATGACAGCAACCTACGAGCAGTACTTC,CASTPMTATYEQYF
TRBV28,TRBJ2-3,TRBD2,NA,TGTGCCAGCAGCCCGACAGTGAGGACTAGCGGGAGGGGCGGACAGGATACGCAGTATTTT,CASSPTVRTSGRGGQDTQYF
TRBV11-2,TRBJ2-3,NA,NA,TGTGCCAGCAGCTTCAACTCAGGGGTAGATACGCAGTATTTT,CASSFNSGVDTQYF
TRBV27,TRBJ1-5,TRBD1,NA,TGTGCCAGCAGTTTGGGGACAGGTAGGAATAATCAGCCCCAGCATTTT,CASSLGTGRNNQPQHF
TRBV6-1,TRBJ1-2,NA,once,TGTGCCAGCAGGGGGGGAGGGGTGGGCTACACCTTC,CASRGGGVGYTF
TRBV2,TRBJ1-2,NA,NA,TGTGCCAGCAGAGCCGCCAACTATGGCTACACCTTC,CASRAANYGYTF
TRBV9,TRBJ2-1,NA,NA,TGTGCCAGCAGCGTAGCTGGAGCTGGCGAGCAGTTCTTC,CASSVAGAGEQFF
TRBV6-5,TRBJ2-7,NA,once,TGTGCCAGCAGTTTTGACAGGAGCTCCTACGAGCAGTACTTC,CASSFDRSSYEQYF
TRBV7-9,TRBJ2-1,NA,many,TGTGCCGCCACGGGAGATACCTACAATGAGCAGTTCTTC,CAATGDTYNEQFF
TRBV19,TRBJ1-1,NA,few,TGTGCCAGCACAGCGTGGGGCGGATTGAACACTGAAGCTTTCTTT,CASTAWGGLNTEAFF
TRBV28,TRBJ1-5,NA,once,TGTGCCAGCAGGTCCGGGACACCTGCGCAGCCCCAGCATTTT,CASRSGTPAQPQHF
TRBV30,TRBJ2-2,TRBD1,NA,TGTGCCTGGAGTGTATTGGACAGGGACCCCGGGGAGCTGTTTTTT,CAWSVLDRDPGELFF
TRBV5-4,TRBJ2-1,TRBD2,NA,TGTGCCAGCAGCCCACCTCTAGCGGGAGGGGGACCCAATGAGCAGTTCTTC,CASSPPLAGGGPNEQFF
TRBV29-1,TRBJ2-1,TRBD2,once,TGCAGCGTTGAAGGGCTAGCGGGAGAGGGGTCCTACAATGAGCAGTTCTTC,CSVEGLAGEGSYNEQFF